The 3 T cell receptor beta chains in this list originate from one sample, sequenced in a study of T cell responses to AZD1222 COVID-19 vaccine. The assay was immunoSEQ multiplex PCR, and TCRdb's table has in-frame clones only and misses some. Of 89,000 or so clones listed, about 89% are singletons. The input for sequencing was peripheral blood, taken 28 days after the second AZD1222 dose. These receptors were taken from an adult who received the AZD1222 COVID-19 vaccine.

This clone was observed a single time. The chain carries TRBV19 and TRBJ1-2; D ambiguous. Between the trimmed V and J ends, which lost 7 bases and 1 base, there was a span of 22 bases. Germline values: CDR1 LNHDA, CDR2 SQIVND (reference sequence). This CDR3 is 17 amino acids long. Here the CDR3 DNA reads TGTGCCAGTATAGGGAAACGGATTAGTCCATTTAACTATGGCTACACCTTC. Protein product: CASIGKRISPFNYGYTF.

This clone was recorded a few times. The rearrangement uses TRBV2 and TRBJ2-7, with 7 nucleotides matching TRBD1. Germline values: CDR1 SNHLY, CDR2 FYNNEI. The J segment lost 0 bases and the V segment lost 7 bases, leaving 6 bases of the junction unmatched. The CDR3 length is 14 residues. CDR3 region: CASKERDSSYEQYF. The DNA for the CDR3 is TGTGCCAGCAAAGAGAGGGACAGCTCCTACGAGCAGTACTTC.

DNA of the CDR3: TGTGCCAGCAGGCGAGGGGGCGGACCCCAAGAGACCCAGTACTTC. Encoded protein: CASRRGGGPQETQYF. The genes are TRBV28 and TRBJ2-5, with 7 bases matching TRBD1. There are 15 residues in the CDR3. CDR1 is MDHEN and CDR2 is SYDVKM in the germline V gene. The V and J ends lost 6 bases and 1 base, in that order; junction bases with no gene match: 8.